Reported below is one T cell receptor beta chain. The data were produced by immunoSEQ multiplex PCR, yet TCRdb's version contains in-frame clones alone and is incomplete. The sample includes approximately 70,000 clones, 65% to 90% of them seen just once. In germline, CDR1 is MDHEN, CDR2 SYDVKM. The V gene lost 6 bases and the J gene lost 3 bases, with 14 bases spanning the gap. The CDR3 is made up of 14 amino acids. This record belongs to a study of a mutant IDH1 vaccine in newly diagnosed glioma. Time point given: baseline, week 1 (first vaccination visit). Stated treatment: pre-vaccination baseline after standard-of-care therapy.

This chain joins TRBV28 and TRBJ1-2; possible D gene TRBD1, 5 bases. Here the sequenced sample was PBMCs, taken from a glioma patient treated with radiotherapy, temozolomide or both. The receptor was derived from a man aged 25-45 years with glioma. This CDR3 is CASSRGASHYGYTF. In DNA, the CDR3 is TGTGCCAGCAGCCGTGGGGCCAGTCACTATGGCTACACCTTC.